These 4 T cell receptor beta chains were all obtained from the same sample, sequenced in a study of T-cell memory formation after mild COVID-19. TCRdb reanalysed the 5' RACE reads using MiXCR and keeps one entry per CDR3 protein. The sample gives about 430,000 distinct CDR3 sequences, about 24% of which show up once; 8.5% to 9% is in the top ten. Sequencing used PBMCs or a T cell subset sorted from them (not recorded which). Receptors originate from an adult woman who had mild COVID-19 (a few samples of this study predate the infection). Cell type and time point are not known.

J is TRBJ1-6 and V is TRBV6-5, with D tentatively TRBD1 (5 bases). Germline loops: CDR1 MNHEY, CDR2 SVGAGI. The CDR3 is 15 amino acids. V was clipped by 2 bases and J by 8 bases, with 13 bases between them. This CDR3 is CASSYGEGRYSPLHF. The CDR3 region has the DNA TGTGCCAGCAGTTACGGGGAGGGGCGATATTCACCCCTCCACTTT.

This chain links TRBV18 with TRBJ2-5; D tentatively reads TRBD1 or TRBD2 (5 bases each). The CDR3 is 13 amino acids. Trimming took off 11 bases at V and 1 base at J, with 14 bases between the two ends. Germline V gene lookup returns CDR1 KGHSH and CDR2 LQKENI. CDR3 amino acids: CAGGVTLQETQYF. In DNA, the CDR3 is TGTGCCGGGGGAGTGACCCTCCAAGAGACCCAGTACTTC.

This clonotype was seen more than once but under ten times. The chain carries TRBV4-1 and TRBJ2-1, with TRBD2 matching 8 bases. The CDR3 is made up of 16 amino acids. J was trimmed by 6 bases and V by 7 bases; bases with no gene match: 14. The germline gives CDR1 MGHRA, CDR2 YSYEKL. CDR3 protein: CASNKEGSGVGNEQFF. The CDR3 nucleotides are TGCGCCAGCAATAAAGAGGGTAGCGGGGTAGGCAATGAGCAGTTCTTC.

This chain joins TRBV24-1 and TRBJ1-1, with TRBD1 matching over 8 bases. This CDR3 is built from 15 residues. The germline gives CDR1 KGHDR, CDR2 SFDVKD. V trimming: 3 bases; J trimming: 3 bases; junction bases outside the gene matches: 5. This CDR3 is CATSDNRGVDTEAFF. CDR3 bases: TGTGCCACCAGTGATAACAGGGGGGTAGACACTGAAGCTTTCTTT.